The text below deals with one T cell receptor beta chain. Its antigen is not known. Cryopreserved PBMCs were the source of around 2 micrograms of genomic DNA, which went to TCR beta libraries. The CDR3 is 13 amino acids. Germline lookup yields CDR1 SEHNR and CDR2 FQNEAQ (reference sequence). The germline V and J ends were trimmed by 3 bases and 6 bases, with 8 bases remaining between them. A 1 in 200,000 to 1 in 1 million T cell depth was the sequencing target. Libraries were prepared by immunoSEQ multiplex PCR; TCRdb keeps only in-frame clonotypes and omits some of them. The sample comprises 20,000 or so clones, 81% of which are singletons, and roughly 6% rests with the top ten. This record belongs to a study of cytotoxic CD8 clonotypes in ibrutinib-treated CLL. About the research overall: By median 68 months, about twelve had progressed and around 15 stayed remitted; responses had been 2 complete and approximately 24 partial.

Broader study findings: Public clonotypes proved infrequent, and on treatment they shrank or remained steady.

V gene TRBV7-9 combines with J gene TRBJ2-2; a possible D gene is TRBD1 (6 bases). The sequences come from PBMCs, collected before ibrutinib treatment. The receptor was derived from a human donor with chronic lymphocytic leukemia. CDR3 residues: CASSFTGPGELFF. CDR3 DNA: TGTGCCAGCAGCTTCACAGGGCCCGGGGAGCTGTTTTTT. The whole variable domain, remainder taken from reference TRBV7-9 and TRBJ2-2, is DTGVSQNPRHKITKRGQNVTFRCDPISEHNRLYWYRQTLGQGPEFLTYFQNEAQLEKSRLLSDRFSAERPKGSFSTLEIQRTEQGDSAMYLCASSFTGPGELFFGEGSRLTVL.